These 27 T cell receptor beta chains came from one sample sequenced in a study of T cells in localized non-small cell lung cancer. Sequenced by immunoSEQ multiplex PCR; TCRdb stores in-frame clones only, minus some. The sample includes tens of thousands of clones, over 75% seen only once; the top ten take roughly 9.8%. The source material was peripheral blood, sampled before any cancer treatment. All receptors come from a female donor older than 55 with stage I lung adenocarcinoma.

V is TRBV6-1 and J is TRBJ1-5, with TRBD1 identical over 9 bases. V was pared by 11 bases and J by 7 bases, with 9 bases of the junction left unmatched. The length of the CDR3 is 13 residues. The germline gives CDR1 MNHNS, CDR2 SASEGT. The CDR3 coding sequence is TGTGCCGGGTGCACAGGGGGCGGCCAGCCCCAGCATTTT. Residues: CAGCTGGGQPQHF.

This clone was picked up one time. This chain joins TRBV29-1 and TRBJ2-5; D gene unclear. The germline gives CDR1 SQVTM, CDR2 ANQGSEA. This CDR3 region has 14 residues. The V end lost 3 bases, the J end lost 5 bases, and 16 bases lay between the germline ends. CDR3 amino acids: CSVDPFDLGETQYF. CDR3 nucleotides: TGCAGCGTTGACCCTTTCGATCTTGGGGAGACCCAGTACTTC.

In nucleotides, the CDR3 is TGTGCCAGCAGCGCCGGAGGACTAGCGGGTAATGAGCAGTTCTTC. Its translation: CASSAGGLAGNEQFF. The V gene is TRBV9, the J gene TRBJ2-1, with 11 bases aligning to TRBD2. With 3 bases clipped from V and 7 bases from J, the junction kept 6 bases outside the gene matches. The length of the CDR3 is 15 residues. CDR1 and CDR2 (germline): SGDLS, YYNGEE.

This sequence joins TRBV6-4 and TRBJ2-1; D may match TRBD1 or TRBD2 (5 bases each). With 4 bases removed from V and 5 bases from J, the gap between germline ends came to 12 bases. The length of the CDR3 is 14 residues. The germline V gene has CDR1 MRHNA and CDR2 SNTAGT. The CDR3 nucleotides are TGTGCCAGCAGTGTCGGGGACCCCCACAATGAGCAGTTCTTC. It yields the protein CASSVGDPHNEQFF.

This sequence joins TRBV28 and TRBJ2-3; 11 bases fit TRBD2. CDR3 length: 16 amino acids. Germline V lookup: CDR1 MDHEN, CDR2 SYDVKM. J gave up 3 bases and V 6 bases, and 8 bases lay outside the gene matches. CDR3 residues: CASRNLAGGGTDTQYF. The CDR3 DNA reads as TGTGCCAGCAGGAATCTAGCGGGGGGAGGAACAGATACGCAGTATTTT.

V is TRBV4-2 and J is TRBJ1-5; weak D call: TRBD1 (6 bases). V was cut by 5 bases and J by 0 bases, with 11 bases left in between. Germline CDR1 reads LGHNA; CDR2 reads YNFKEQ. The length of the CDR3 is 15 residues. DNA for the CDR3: TGTGCCAGCAGCATGGACAGCTATAGCAATCAGCCCCAGCATTTT. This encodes CASSMDSYSNQPQHF.

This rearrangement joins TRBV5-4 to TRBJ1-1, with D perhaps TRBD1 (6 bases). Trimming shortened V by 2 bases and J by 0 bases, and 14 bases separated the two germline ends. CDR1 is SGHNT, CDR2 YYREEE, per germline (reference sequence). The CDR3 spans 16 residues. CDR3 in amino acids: CASSFSPGALNTEAFF. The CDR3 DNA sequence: TGTGCCAGCAGCTTTTCCCCAGGGGCCCTGAACACTGAAGCTTTCTTT.

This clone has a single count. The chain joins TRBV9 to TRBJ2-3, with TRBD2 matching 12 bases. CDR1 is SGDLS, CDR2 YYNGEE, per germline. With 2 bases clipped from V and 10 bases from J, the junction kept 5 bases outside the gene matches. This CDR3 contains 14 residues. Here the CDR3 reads CASSVRLAGEAQYF. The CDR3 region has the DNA TGTGCCAGCAGCGTTCGACTAGCGGGGGAGGCGCAGTATTTT. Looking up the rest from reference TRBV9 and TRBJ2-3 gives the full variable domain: DSGVTQTPKHLITATGQRVTLRCSPRSGDLSVYWYQQSLDQGLQFLIQYYNGEERAKGNILERFSAQQFPDLHSELNLSSLELGDSALYFCASSVRLAGEAQYFGPGTRLTVL.

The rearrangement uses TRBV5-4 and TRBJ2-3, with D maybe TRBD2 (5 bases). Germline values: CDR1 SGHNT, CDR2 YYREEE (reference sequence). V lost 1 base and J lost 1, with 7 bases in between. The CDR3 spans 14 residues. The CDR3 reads CASSLYSGTDTQYF. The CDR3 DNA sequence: TGTGCCAGCAGCTTGTATAGCGGCACAGATACGCAGTATTTT.

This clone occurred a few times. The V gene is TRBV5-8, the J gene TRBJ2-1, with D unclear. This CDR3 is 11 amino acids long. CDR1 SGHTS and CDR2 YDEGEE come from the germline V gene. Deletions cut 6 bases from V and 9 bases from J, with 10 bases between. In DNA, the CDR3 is TGTGCCAGCAACGTTGGCGCTGAGCAGTTCTTC. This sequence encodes CASNVGAEQFF.

This CDR3 is CASSSSTGVSAYF. The DNA of the CDR3 is TGTGCCAGCAGCTCCTCGACAGGGGTTAGCGCGTATTTT. V gene TRBV7-3 combines with J gene TRBJ2-3; 8 nucleotides align to TRBD1. V lost 4 bases, J lost 14 bases, and 11 bases stayed unmatched. The CDR3 loop spans 13 amino acids. Germline CDR1 SGHTA, CDR2 FQGTGA.

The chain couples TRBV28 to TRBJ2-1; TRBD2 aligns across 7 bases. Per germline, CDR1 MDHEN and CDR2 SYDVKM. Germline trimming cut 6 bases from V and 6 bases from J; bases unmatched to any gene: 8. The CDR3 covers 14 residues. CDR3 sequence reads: CASSSVGGVNEQFF. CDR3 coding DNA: TGTGCCAGCAGCTCCGTGGGAGGGGTCAATGAGCAGTTCTTC.

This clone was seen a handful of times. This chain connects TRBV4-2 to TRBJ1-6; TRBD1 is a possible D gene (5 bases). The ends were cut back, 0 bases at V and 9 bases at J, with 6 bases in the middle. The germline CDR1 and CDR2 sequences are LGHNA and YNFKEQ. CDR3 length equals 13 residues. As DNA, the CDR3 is TGTGCCAGCAGCCAAGATGGGGGTTCACCCCTCCACTTT. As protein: CASSQDGGSPLHF.

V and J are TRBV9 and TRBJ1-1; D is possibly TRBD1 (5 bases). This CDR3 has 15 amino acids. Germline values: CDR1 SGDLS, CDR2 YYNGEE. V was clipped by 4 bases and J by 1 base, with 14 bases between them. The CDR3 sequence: CASSTSTDTNTEAFF. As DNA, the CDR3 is TGTGCCAGCAGCACATCGACAGATACGAACACTGAAGCTTTCTTT.

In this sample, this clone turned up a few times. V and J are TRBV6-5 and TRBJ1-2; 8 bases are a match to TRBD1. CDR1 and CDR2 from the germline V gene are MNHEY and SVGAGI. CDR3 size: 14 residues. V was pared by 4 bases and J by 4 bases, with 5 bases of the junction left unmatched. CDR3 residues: CASSSVTGAYGYTF. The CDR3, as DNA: TGTGCCAGCAGTTCCGTGACAGGGGCCTATGGCTACACCTTC.

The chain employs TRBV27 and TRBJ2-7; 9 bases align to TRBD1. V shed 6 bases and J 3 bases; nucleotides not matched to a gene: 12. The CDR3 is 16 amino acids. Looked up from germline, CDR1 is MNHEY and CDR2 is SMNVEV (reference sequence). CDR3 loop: CASSPQEPGQGYEQYF. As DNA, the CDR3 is TGTGCCAGCAGCCCTCAGGAGCCGGGACAGGGCTACGAGCAGTACTTC.

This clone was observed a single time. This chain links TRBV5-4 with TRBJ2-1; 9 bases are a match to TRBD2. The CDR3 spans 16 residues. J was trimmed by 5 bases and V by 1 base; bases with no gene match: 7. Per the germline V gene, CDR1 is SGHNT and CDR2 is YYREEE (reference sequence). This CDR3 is CASSLPAGGPDNEQFF. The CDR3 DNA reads TGTGCCAGCAGCTTGCCCGCGGGGGGGCCTGACAATGAGCAGTTCTTC.

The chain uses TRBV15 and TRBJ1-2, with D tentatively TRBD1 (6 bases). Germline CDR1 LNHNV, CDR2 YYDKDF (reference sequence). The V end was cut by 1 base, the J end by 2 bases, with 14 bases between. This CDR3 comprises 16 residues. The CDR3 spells CATSRGLRTENYGYTF. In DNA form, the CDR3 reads TGTGCCACCAGCAGAGGTCTTCGGACAGAAAACTATGGCTACACCTTC.

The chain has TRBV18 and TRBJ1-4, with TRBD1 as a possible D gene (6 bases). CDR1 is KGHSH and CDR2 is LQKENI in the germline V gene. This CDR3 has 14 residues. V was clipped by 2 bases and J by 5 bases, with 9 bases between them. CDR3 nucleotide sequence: TGTGCCAGCTCACCAACAGGGCCCAATGAAAAACTGTTTTTT. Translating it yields CASSPTGPNEKLFF.

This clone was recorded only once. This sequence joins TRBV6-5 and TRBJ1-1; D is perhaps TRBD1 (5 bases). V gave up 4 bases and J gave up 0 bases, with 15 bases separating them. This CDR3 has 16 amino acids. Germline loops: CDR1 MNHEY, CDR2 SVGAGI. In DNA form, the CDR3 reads TGTGCCAGCAGTTTGGGTTGGCGGACACTGAACACTGAAGCTTTCTTT. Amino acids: CASSLGWRTLNTEAFF.

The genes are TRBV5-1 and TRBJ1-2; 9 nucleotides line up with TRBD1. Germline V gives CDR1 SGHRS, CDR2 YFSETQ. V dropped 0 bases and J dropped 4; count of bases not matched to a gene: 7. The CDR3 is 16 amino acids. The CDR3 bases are TGCGCCAGCAGCTTGGGTTCGACAGGGGGAGTCTATGGCTACACCTTC. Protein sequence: CASSLGSTGGVYGYTF.

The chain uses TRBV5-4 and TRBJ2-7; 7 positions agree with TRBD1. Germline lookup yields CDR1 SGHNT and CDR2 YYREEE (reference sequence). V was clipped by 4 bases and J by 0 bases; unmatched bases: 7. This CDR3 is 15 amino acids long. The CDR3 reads CASSLGTVISYEQYF. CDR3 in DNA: TGTGCCAGCAGCCTGGGGACAGTAATCTCCTACGAGCAGTACTTC.

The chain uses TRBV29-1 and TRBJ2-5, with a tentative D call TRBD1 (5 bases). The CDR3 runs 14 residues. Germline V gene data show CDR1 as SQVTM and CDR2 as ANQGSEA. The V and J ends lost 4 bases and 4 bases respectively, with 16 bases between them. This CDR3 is CSVVPEDKLETQYF. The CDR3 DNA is TGCAGCGTTGTACCCGAGGACAAATTAGAGACCCAGTACTTC.

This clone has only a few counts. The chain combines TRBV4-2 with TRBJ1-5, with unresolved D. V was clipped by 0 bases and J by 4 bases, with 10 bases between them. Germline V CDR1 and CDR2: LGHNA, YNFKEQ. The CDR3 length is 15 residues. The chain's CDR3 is CASSQDSTGNQPQHF. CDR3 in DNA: TGTGCCAGCAGCCAAGATTCGACTGGAAATCAGCCCCAGCATTTT.

The CDR3 loop reads CASSPGTESHYEQYF. The DNA of the CDR3 is TGTGCCAGCAGCCCTGGGACAGAAAGCCACTACGAGCAGTACTTC. The V gene is TRBV5-4, the J gene TRBJ2-7; 7 positions agree with TRBD1. Germline CDR1 reads SGHNT; CDR2 reads YYREEE (reference sequence). CDR3 length: 15 residues. Trimming at V came to 4 bases and at J to 3 bases, leaving 10 bases not matched to a gene.

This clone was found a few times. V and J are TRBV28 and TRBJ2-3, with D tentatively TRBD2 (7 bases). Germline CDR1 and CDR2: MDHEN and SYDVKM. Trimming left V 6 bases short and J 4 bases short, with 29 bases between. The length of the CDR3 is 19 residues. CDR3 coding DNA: TGTGCCAGCAGCCTCCCTCTCGGGGGGCGCGAACAAAATTCAGATACGCAGTATTTT. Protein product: CASSLPLGGREQNSDTQYF.

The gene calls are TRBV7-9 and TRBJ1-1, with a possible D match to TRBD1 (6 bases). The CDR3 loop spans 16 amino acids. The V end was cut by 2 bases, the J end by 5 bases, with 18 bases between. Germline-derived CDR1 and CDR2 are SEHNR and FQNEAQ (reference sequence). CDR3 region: CASSLWAGVSGTEAFF. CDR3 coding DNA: TGTGCCAGCAGCTTATGGGCAGGGGTTTCGGGAACTGAAGCTTTCTTT.